The next 4 T cell receptor beta chains were all read from a single sample in a study of T cells expressing NK-cell markers. No DNA is given; TCRdb re-called the 5' RACE reads and lists each CDR3 protein once. In all, the sample yields about 260,000 distinct CDR3 sequences. The sample taken for sequencing was blood T cells: a sorted CD56 or NKG2C T cell subset, CD4+ or CD8+ T cells, or bulk PBMC T cells (not recorded which). The source of these receptors is a woman aged 18-70 years in good health.

V is TRBV4-3 and J is TRBJ2-1. This CDR3 comprises 15 residues. Germline lookup yields CDR1 LGHNA and CDR2 YSLEER. The CDR3 here is CASSQEDFPTNEQFF.

This chain links TRBV6-1 with TRBJ2-7; TCRdb's assignment of TRBD1 cannot be checked, as there is no DNA. This CDR3 is 15 amino acids long. Per the germline V gene, CDR1 is MNHNS and CDR2 is SASEGT. CDR3 protein: CASNPGDGPSYEQYF.

The chain employs TRBV30 and TRBJ2-3; with no DNA, the TCRdb D assignment of TRBD2 cannot be verified. The germline CDR1 and CDR2 sequences are GTSNPN and SVGIG (reference sequence). The CDR3 runs to 15 residues. The CDR3 region is CAWNRGRAPLDTQYF.

The V gene is TRBV12-3 or TRBV12-4, the J gene TRBJ1-3; lacking DNA, the TRBD1 call made by TCRdb goes unchecked. The CDR3 runs to 15 residues. The CDR3 sequence is CASRLGTVSGNTIYF.